This TCR beta chain emerged from a study of breast tumors, draining lymph nodes, adjacent tissues. One entry per CDR3 protein results from TCRdb running MiXCR on the multiplex PCR reads. The sample comprises 120,000 or so distinct CDR3 sequences, about 20% of which are singletons, and approximately 3.5% rests with the top ten. Turning to this clonotype: Its antigen is not known.

Samples came from axillary lymph nodes draining the breast cancer. General study points: The lymph node origin of tumor T cells was framed as consistent with a hypothesis, not demonstrated. Tumor TCR diversity was below lymph nodes but above nontumor tissue.

The material sequenced was axillary lymph node tissue. This sequence was found in a female donor with breast cancer. Some clones in this sample may be carry-over from other donors' samples.

The CDR3 DNA is TGTGCCAGCAGCTGGGACAGGGGGCAGTCGAACGGCTACACCTTC. This encodes CASSWDRGQSNGYTF. The chain joins TRBV11-2 to TRBJ1-2; TRBD1 matches at 12 bases. Germline assignment: CDR1 SGHAT and CDR2 FQNNGV. The junction had 8 bases not matched to a gene; V was cut back by 4 bases and J by 8 bases. This CDR3 comprises 15 residues.